The 11 T cell receptor beta chains presented below share a single source sample, sequenced in a study of T cell responses to AZD1222 COVID-19 vaccine. Produced via immunoSEQ multiplex PCR; TCRdb's table is partial and in-frame only. The top ten clones hold roughly 4% of a sample with some 110,000 clones, 88% of them seen once. The sequencing here drew on peripheral blood, taken 28 days after the second AZD1222 dose. These receptors originate from an adult who received the AZD1222 COVID-19 vaccine.

A single count supports this clone. V gene TRBV6-2 or TRBV6-3 combines with J gene TRBJ2-7; D ambiguous. Germline V gives CDR1 MNHEY, CDR2 SVGEGT. Trimming stripped 2 bases from V and 5 bases from J, with 19 bases between. The CDR3 runs 16 residues. The CDR3: CASSYSWADIGHEQYF. Here the CDR3 DNA reads TGTGCCAGCAGTTACAGTTGGGCAGACATCGGTCACGAGCAGTACTTC.

V and J are TRBV2 and TRBJ2-5, with TRBD2 matching 14 bases. Germline V CDR1 and CDR2: SNHLY, FYNNEI. Unmatched junction bases numbered 3, after V lost 7 bases and J lost 2 bases. The CDR3 is 15 residues long. The CDR3 spells CASTGLAGGQETQYF. The DNA for the CDR3 is TGTGCCAGCACTGGACTAGCGGGAGGACAAGAGACCCAGTACTTC.

CDR3 in DNA: TGTGCCAGCAGTTTATCGTCGGGGGGCCGGGAAAAACTGTTTTTT. It specifies CASSLSSGGREKLFF. V usage is TRBV27 and J usage is TRBJ1-4; D possibly corresponds to TRBD1 (6 bases). V was trimmed by 0 bases and J by 8 bases, leaving 13 bases between them. The CDR3 length is 15 residues. The V gene's germline CDR1 is MNHEY and CDR2 SMNVEV (reference sequence).

This chain uses TRBV24-1 with TRBJ2-3, with TRBD2 as a possible D gene (6 bases). Trimming shortened V by 3 bases and J by 5 bases, and 8 bases separated the two germline ends. Per the germline V gene, CDR1 is KGHDR and CDR2 is SFDVKD. The CDR3 covers 13 residues. CDR3 amino acids: CATSDRLVDTQYF. In DNA, the CDR3 is TGTGCCACCAGTGATCGACTAGTAGATACGCAGTATTTT.

This chain links TRBV2 with TRBJ2-5; D may be TRBD1 or TRBD2 (5 bases each). CDR3 length: 13 amino acids. Trimming took 6 bases from V and 1 from J, leaving 9 bases between them. Germline values: CDR1 SNHLY, CDR2 FYNNEI. The CDR3 DNA sequence: TGTGCCAGCAGACGGGACGCCCAAGAGACCCAGTACTTC. It translates to CASRRDAQETQYF.

The chain links TRBV7-3 to TRBJ2-5, with a tentative D call TRBD1 (7 bases). The CDR3 sequence is 13 residues long. V lost 5 bases to trimming and J lost 5 bases, with 12 bases between them. Germline V gene data show CDR1 as SGHTA and CDR2 as FQGTGA. CDR3 sequence reads: CASSPQGGETQYF. The CDR3 nucleotides read TGTGCCAGCAGCCCCCAGGGGGGCGAGACCCAGTACTTC.

The chain carries TRBV7-6 and TRBJ1-3; 8 bases fit TRBD1. The CDR3 length is 17 residues. Trimming at V came to 2 bases and at J to 4 bases, leaving 10 bases not matched to a gene. Germline lookup yields CDR1 SGHVS and CDR2 FNYEAQ. The CDR3 coding sequence is TGTGCCAGCAGCTTACTCTCGACAGGGGCAGAAGGAAACACCATATATTTT. Its translation is CASSLLSTGAEGNTIYF.

The CDR3 sequence: CASSSTSGPYEQYF. The CDR3 nucleotides are TGTGCCAGCAGCTCGACCTCAGGGCCCTACGAGCAGTACTTC. The chain links TRBV7-3 to TRBJ2-7; possible D gene TRBD1, 5 bases. Trimming shortened V by 4 bases and J by 2 bases, and 12 bases separated the two germline ends. CDR3 length: 14 amino acids. Germline values: CDR1 SGHTA, CDR2 FQGTGA.

V usage is TRBV14 and J usage is TRBJ1-6; D gene ambiguous. The germline gives CDR1 SGHDN, CDR2 FVKESK. V lost 4 bases and J 7 bases, leaving 11 bases between the germline ends. This CDR3 region has 14 residues. The CDR3 protein is CASSRVELNSPLHF. In nucleotides, the CDR3 is TGTGCCAGCAGCCGAGTGGAGCTGAATTCACCCCTCCACTTT.

This chain connects TRBV10-3 to TRBJ1-2; D remains ambiguous. V was pared by 2 bases and J by 5 bases, with 9 bases between. The germline CDR1 and CDR2 sequences are ENHRY and SYGVKD. This CDR3 spans 13 amino acids. The CDR3 nucleotides are TGTGCCATCAGTGAGAGGGATCAGTATGGCTACACCTTC. Protein: CAISERDQYGYTF.

The V gene is TRBV7-2, the J gene TRBJ1-4, with D unresolved. The V gene's germline CDR1 is SGHTA and CDR2 FQGNSA. The CDR3 has 13 residues. The germline V and J ends were trimmed by 3 bases and 7 bases, with 9 bases remaining between them. CDR3 amino acids: CASSFVAFEKLFF. CDR3 nucleotides: TGTGCCAGCAGCTTTGTAGCCTTTGAAAAACTGTTTTTT.